This T cell receptor (beta chain) came from a study of metastatic and nonmetastatic thyroid tumors. Background on the study: Malignant thyroid and benign thyroid patients provided blood and tumor or nodule tissue whose repertoires were compared.

The length of the CDR3 is 13 residues. The V end was cut by 0 bases, the J end by 0 bases, with 3 bases between. In the original workflow: Clinicopathological groups differed in CDR3, with these differences serving to build a distant-metastasis classifier for papillary thyroid cancer. TCRdb re-called the PCR reads through MiXCR. The V and J calls reflect TCRdb's pipeline rather than the authors' work. This sample has roughly 20,000 clones, with approximately 25% found just once. Study findings and constraints: A significant increase in TCR beta diversity was reportedly seen in malignant thyroid tumors relative to benign nodules, in blood and tumor.

This clone was seen at least ten times. Its target is not known. Before thyroid surgery, none of the patients had received any treatment. The TCR comes from a female donor with papillary thyroid cancer or a benign thyroid nodule (not recorded which). Some clones in this sample may be carry-over from other donors' samples. The chain joins TRBV12-3 or TRBV12-4 to TRBJ2-7; D gene unclear. Sequencing used blood. The CDR3 here is CASSLAGSYEQYF. DNA for the CDR3: TGTGCCAGCAGTTTAGCGGGCTCCTACGAGCAGTACTTC.